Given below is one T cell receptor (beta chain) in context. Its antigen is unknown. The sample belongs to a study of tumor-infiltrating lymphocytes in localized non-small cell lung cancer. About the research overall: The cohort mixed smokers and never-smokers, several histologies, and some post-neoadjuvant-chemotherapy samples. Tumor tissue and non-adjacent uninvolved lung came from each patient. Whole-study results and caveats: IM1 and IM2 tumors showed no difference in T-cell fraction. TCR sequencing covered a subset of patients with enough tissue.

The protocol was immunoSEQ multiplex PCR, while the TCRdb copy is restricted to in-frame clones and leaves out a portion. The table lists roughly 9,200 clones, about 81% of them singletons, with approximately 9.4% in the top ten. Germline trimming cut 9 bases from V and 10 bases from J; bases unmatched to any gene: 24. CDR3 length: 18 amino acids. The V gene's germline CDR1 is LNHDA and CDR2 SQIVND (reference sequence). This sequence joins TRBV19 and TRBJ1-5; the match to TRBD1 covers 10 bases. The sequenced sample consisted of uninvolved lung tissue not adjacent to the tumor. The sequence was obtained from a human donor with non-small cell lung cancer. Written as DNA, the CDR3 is TGTGCCAGCCCCCTCCGGGACAGGGGCTGTGTATACGGATTCCCCCAGCATTTT. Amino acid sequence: CASPLRDRGCVYGFPQHF.